This T cell receptor beta chain was identified during a study of cytomegalovirus exposure and HLA in healthy donors. Study findings and constraints: According to an earlier analysis, most TCR beta V segments yielded productive rearrangements about 90% or about 30% of the time. Later, TCR association rates were found to vary by HLA locus, highest for DRB1 and lowest for HLA-C. A later analysis reportedly found fewer N-insertions in an Asian-associated ancestry cluster than the roughly 670-donor mean. Indistinguishability led to the exclusion of some V segments, TRBV6-2 and TRBV6-3 included.

About this clone itself: What it binds is not known.

The V end was cut by 2 bases, the J end by 2 bases, with 7 bases between. The length of the CDR3 is 14 residues. Germline CDR1 reads WSHSY; CDR2 reads SAAADI. It was with 60 Vbeta and 13 Jbeta primers that the PCR ran. This table comes from immunoSEQ multiplex PCR, and its TCRdb copy is limited to in-frame clones, with some not included. The data hold about 120,000 clones, with about 75% observed a single time. The rearrangement uses TRBV10-2 and TRBJ1-5, with D hard to call. Sequenced material: PBMCs. The TCR sequence derives from a man in his 60s in good health and CMV-seropositive. The CDR3 sequence: CASSEGMGNQPQHF. The CDR3 DNA reads TGCGCCAGCAGTGAGGGCATGGGCAATCAGCCCCAGCATTTT.